This T cell receptor beta chain was profiled in a study of T cells after yellow fever vaccination. Study-wide findings and caveats: Some clonotypes, a small share, were shared between CD4 and CD8 compartments.

Template-switching 5'RACE yielded the TCR cDNA; a universal primer site and UMIs were added in the process. One entry per CDR3 protein, called by TCRdb with MiXCR from the 5' RACE reads. The sample has 500,000 to 550,000 distinct CDR3 sequences, 20% to 25% seen once; the top ten hold around 17%. For this clonotype: Its antigen is undetermined.

The sample was PBMCs, taken more than 20 days after the first yellow fever vaccination. This TCR came from a man between 18 and 35 years old who received the YFV17D yellow fever vaccine.

In DNA, the CDR3 is TGTGCCAGCAGCTTAGTGGGAGGGGGCCCAAGGGAGACCCAGTACTTC. Its protein is CASSLVGGGPRETQYF. The chain recombines TRBV7-2 with TRBJ2-5; the D gene could be TRBD1 or TRBD2 (7 bases each). Deletions cut 1 base from V and 5 bases from J, with 17 bases between. There are 16 residues in the CDR3. In germline, CDR1 is SGHTA, CDR2 FQGNSA.